A selection of T cell receptor beta chains follows, all from one sample in a study of CD8+CD57+ T cells in acquired aplastic anemia. TCRdb re-called the reads through MiXCR, storing one row per CDR3 protein. The profile shows approximately 160,000 distinct CDR3 sequences, about 45% of them singletons. Sequenced material: sorted CD4+, CD8+, or CD8+CD57+ T cells (not recorded which) from PBMCs. The source of these receptors is a human donor with aplastic anemia. Each CDR3 is given with its conserved first and last residue. The D gene is left open where the match is weak. Part of the rows lack a size; the others show once, few, many or a class for expanded clones.

CDR3 DNA: TGTGCCAGGACGACGGGACAGCACACTGAAGCTTTCTTT; CDR3 protein: CARTTGQHTEAFF; D gene: TRBD1; clone size: once; J gene: TRBJ1-1; V gene: TRBV25-1
CDR3 DNA: TGCAGTGCTAGAGATCTAGAGTCCTACACCTTC; CDR3 protein: CSARDLESYTF; D gene: .; clone size: many; J gene: TRBJ1-2; V gene: TRBV20-1
CDR3 DNA: TGCAGTGCTAGCCCCACGTCCAGGAGCAATCAGCCCCAGCATTTT; CDR3 protein: CSASPTSRSNQPQHF; D gene: .; clone size: many; J gene: TRBJ1-5; V gene: TRBV20-1
CDR3 DNA: TGTGCCAGCACCGGACCGACAGTCTCCTACGAGCAGTACTTC; CDR3 protein: CASTGPTVSYEQYF; D gene: .; clone size: few; J gene: TRBJ2-7; V gene: TRBV7-8
CDR3 DNA: TGTGCCACCAGCGGAGGACCGAATTCACCCCTCCACTTT; CDR3 protein: CATSGGPNSPLHF; D gene: .; clone size: few; J gene: TRBJ1-6; V gene: TRBV15
CDR3 DNA: TGTGCCACCAGCAGTGCCGGAGGGTATTCACCCCTCCACTTT; CDR3 protein: CATSSAGGYSPLHF; D gene: .; clone size: .; J gene: TRBJ1-6; V gene: TRBV15
CDR3 DNA: TGCAGTGCTAGTGGTGGCTACACCTTC; CDR3 protein: CSASGGYTF; D gene: .; clone size: .; J gene: TRBJ1-2; V gene: TRBV20-1
CDR3 DNA: TGTGCCAGTAGCCGGACACGGGGGGGATACGAGCAGTACTTC; CDR3 protein: CASSRTRGGYEQYF; D gene: TRBD2; clone size: .; J gene: TRBJ2-7; V gene: TRBV19
CDR3 DNA: TGTGCCAGCTCACCCTCCCGGAGTGGGCCCCAGCATTTT; CDR3 protein: CASSPSRSGPQHF; D gene: .; clone size: .; J gene: TRBJ1-5; V gene: TRBV18
CDR3 DNA: TGTGCCAGCGAAGGCCAAGGGGGTATGGAGACCCAGTACTTC; CDR3 protein: CASEGQGGMETQYF; D gene: .; clone size: .; J gene: TRBJ2-5; V gene: TRBV6-2/TRBV6-3
CDR3 DNA: TGCGCCAGCAGCCAGGACAGGGTTCGGTTCAATTCACCCCTCCACTTT; CDR3 protein: CASSQDRVRFNSPLHF; D gene: TRBD1; clone size: .; J gene: TRBJ1-6; V gene: TRBV4-3
CDR3 DNA: TGTGCCAGTAGTATGTCTCCTAGCGGGGGGAGCACAGATACGCAGTATTTT; CDR3 protein: CASSMSPSGGSTDTQYF; D gene: TRBD2; clone size: many; J gene: TRBJ2-3; V gene: TRBV19
CDR3 DNA: TGTGCCATCAGTGAGTCTCTCACAGGGGGTAACTATGGCTACACCTTC; CDR3 protein: CAISESLTGGNYGYTF; D gene: TRBD1; clone size: many; J gene: TRBJ1-2; V gene: TRBV10-3
CDR3 DNA: TGTGCCAGTAGTATGAACAGGGAAGAGACCCAGTACTTC; CDR3 protein: CASSMNREETQYF; D gene: .; clone size: .; J gene: TRBJ2-5; V gene: TRBV19
CDR3 DNA: TGTGCCAGCAGCGTATCGGCGGGAGAGAGCAATGAGCAGTTCTTC; CDR3 protein: CASSVSAGESNEQFF; D gene: TRBD2; clone size: many; J gene: TRBJ2-1; V gene: TRBV9
CDR3 DNA: TGTGCCAGCAGTTTAATGGGACAGCCCCAGCATTTT; CDR3 protein: CASSLMGQPQHF; D gene: .; clone size: many; J gene: TRBJ1-5; V gene: TRBV27
CDR3 DNA: TGTGCCAGCAGCCCCACGGGACAGAGGCAAGAGACCCAGTACTTC; CDR3 protein: CASSPTGQRQETQYF; D gene: TRBD1; clone size: .; J gene: TRBJ2-5; V gene: TRBV9
CDR3 DNA: TGTGCCAGCAGCTTCGGGAGCCGTGAGACCCAGTACTTC; CDR3 protein: CASSFGSRETQYF; D gene: .; clone size: .; J gene: TRBJ2-5; V gene: TRBV7-9
CDR3 DNA: TGTGCCACTGCCAAATTACCGGGACAGAGACCCACCGGGGAGCTGTTTTTT; CDR3 protein: CATAKLPGQRPTGELFF; D gene: TRBD1; clone size: .; J gene: TRBJ2-2; V gene: TRBV10-3
CDR3 DNA: TGTGCCTCCCAAAGTGACCGGAATCAGCCCCAGCATTTT; CDR3 protein: CASQSDRNQPQHF; D gene: .; clone size: .; J gene: TRBJ1-5; V gene: TRBV19
CDR3 DNA: TGTGCCAGCAGCCAAGGGATGGGCAGCACAGATACGCAGTATTTT; CDR3 protein: CASSQGMGSTDTQYF; D gene: .; clone size: many; J gene: TRBJ2-3; V gene: TRBV11-2
CDR3 DNA: TGTGCCAGCAGCTTAGGCCGACAGGGGGCGAGTGGGGAGCTGTTTTTT; CDR3 protein: CASSLGRQGASGELFF; D gene: TRBD1; clone size: .; J gene: TRBJ2-2; V gene: TRBV11-1
CDR3 DNA: TGCAGTGCCCCAGCGGGGGGGGGTACAGATACGCAGTATTTT; CDR3 protein: CSAPAGGGTDTQYF; D gene: TRBD2; clone size: few; J gene: TRBJ2-3; V gene: TRBV20-1
CDR3 DNA: TGTGCCAGCAGTTCAGGACAGGGGGCGTATGAAAAACTGTTTTTT; CDR3 protein: CASSSGQGAYEKLFF; D gene: TRBD1; clone size: many; J gene: TRBJ1-4; V gene: TRBV6-5
CDR3 DNA: TGTGCCAGCAGGGCCGGGTTCCAGCAGTTCTTC; CDR3 protein: CASRAGFQQFF; D gene: .; clone size: few; J gene: TRBJ2-1; V gene: TRBV24-1
CDR3 DNA: TGCAGCGTTGATGCGGGAAGGAACACTGAAGCTTTCTTT; CDR3 protein: CSVDAGRNTEAFF; D gene: .; clone size: .; J gene: TRBJ1-1; V gene: TRBV29-1
CDR3 DNA: TGTGCCAGCAGGGGGGACAGACTATATGGCTACACCTTC; CDR3 protein: CASRGDRLYGYTF; D gene: TRBD1; clone size: many; J gene: TRBJ1-2; V gene: TRBV6-1
CDR3 DNA: TGTGCCAGCAGCCCATCAGCGGGGGCGACCTACAATGAGCAGTCCTTC; CDR3 protein: CASSPSAGATYNEQSF; D gene: TRBD2; clone size: .; J gene: TRBJ2-1; V gene: TRBV3-1
CDR3 DNA: TGTGCCAGTGCCGACGCCCCGTATGGCTACACCTTC; CDR3 protein: CASADAPYGYTF; D gene: .; clone size: many; J gene: TRBJ1-2; V gene: TRBV19
CDR3 DNA: TGCGCCAGCAGCCCCCGCCTTAAGGCGTACTATGGCTACACCTTC; CDR3 protein: CASSPRLKAYYGYTF; D gene: .; clone size: many; J gene: TRBJ1-2; V gene: TRBV4-3
CDR3 DNA: TGTGCCAGCAGCCCTTGGGATAGCGGGAGGGCAGAGACCCAGTACTTC; CDR3 protein: CASSPWDSGRAETQYF; D gene: TRBD2; clone size: .; J gene: TRBJ2-5; V gene: TRBV12-3/TRBV12-4
CDR3 DNA: TGTGCCAGCAGCCGAGGGGGTGAAGCTTTCTTT; CDR3 protein: CASSRGGEAFF; D gene: .; clone size: .; J gene: TRBJ1-1; V gene: TRBV12-3/TRBV12-4
CDR3 DNA: TGCGCCAGCAGCCAAGTATCTGGGGTGGGCACCGGGGAGCTGTTTTTT; CDR3 protein: CASSQVSGVGTGELFF; D gene: .; clone size: few; J gene: TRBJ2-2; V gene: TRBV4-3
CDR3 DNA: TGCGCCAGCAGCCACGAGGGGGGGGACGAGCAGTACTTC; CDR3 protein: CASSHEGGDEQYF; D gene: .; clone size: many; J gene: TRBJ2-7; V gene: TRBV4-3
CDR3 DNA: TGTGCCAGCAGCTCCTCCCCCGGGGTAGAGACCCAGTACTTC; CDR3 protein: CASSSSPGVETQYF; D gene: .; clone size: many; J gene: TRBJ2-5; V gene: TRBV7-9
CDR3 DNA: TGTGCCATCAGTGCTTGGGCCGGGACAGCGAACACTGAAGCTTTCTTT; CDR3 protein: CAISAWAGTANTEAFF; D gene: TRBD1; clone size: .; J gene: TRBJ1-1; V gene: TRBV10-3
CDR3 DNA: TGTGCCAGCAGCGGGACTCCAATAGAGACCCAGTACTTC; CDR3 protein: CASSGTPIETQYF; D gene: .; clone size: once; J gene: TRBJ2-5; V gene: TRBV7-6
CDR3 DNA: TGTGCCAGCAGCGGGGGACAGGGGTTCGACGAGCAGTACTTC; CDR3 protein: CASSGGQGFDEQYF; D gene: TRBD1; clone size: .; J gene: TRBJ2-7; V gene: TRBV7-3
CDR3 DNA: TGCAGCGTCGGACTCGGGTTCAATCAGCCCCAGCATTTT; CDR3 protein: CSVGLGFNQPQHF; D gene: .; clone size: .; J gene: TRBJ1-5; V gene: TRBV29-1
CDR3 DNA: TGTGCCAGCAGCTTAGCCGGGACAGGCCCCTACGAGCAGTACTTC; CDR3 protein: CASSLAGTGPYEQYF; D gene: TRBD1; clone size: .; J gene: TRBJ2-7; V gene: TRBV7-9
CDR3 DNA: TGTGCCAGCAGCTTGGGGACAGGGGGGTTCTACGAGCAGTACTTC; CDR3 protein: CASSLGTGGFYEQYF; D gene: TRBD1; clone size: few; J gene: TRBJ2-7; V gene: TRBV11-2
CDR3 DNA: TGTGCCAGTAGCATCAACTCTGAGCAGTACTTC; CDR3 protein: CASSINSEQYF; D gene: .; clone size: many; J gene: TRBJ2-7; V gene: TRBV19
CDR3 DNA: TGTGCCAGCAGTCGTGGGAAAACCCCAGCAACTAATGAAAAACTGTTTTTT; CDR3 protein: CASSRGKTPATNEKLFF; D gene: .; clone size: many; J gene: TRBJ1-4; V gene: TRBV2
CDR3 DNA: TGTGCCAGCATTCGGACGTCGAGCTCCTACAATGAGCAGTTCTTC; CDR3 protein: CASIRTSSSYNEQFF; D gene: .; clone size: many; J gene: TRBJ2-1; V gene: TRBV12-3/TRBV12-4
CDR3 DNA: TGTGCCAGCAGCTTAGCAAGCTTTGGTGAGCAGTTCTTC; CDR3 protein: CASSLASFGEQFF; D gene: .; clone size: many; J gene: TRBJ2-1; V gene: TRBV7-2
CDR3 DNA: TGCGCCAGCAGCGGCCACGGGACAGGGGAAGAGACCCAGTACTTC; CDR3 protein: CASSGHGTGEETQYF; D gene: TRBD1; clone size: .; J gene: TRBJ2-5; V gene: TRBV5-1
CDR3 DNA: TGTGCCAGCAGCCGCCGGACAGGGCACCACGAGCAGTACTTC; CDR3 protein: CASSRRTGHHEQYF; D gene: TRBD1; clone size: few; J gene: TRBJ2-7; V gene: TRBV11-2
CDR3 DNA: TGTGCTGGCAGTCCCGACAGGACTAGCGGGGGGGCGTGCAACGGGGAGCTGTTTTTT; CDR3 protein: CAGSPDRTSGGACNGELFF; D gene: TRBD2; clone size: .; J gene: TRBJ2-2; V gene: TRBV7-6
CDR3 DNA: TGTGCCAGCAGAAGACAGACCCTTGGGACTGAAGCTTTCTTT; CDR3 protein: CASRRQTLGTEAFF; D gene: .; clone size: many; J gene: TRBJ1-1; V gene: TRBV12-3/TRBV12-4
CDR3 DNA: TGTGCCAGCAGTTTACAAGGGACAGGGAGTCAGCCCCAGCATTTT; CDR3 protein: CASSLQGTGSQPQHF; D gene: TRBD1; clone size: many; J gene: TRBJ1-5; V gene: TRBV12-3/TRBV12-4
CDR3 DNA: TGCGCCAGCAGCCCGGTACAGGGAAAAGGCACTGAAGCTTTCTTT; CDR3 protein: CASSPVQGKGTEAFF; D gene: .; clone size: many; J gene: TRBJ1-1; V gene: TRBV5-1
CDR3 DNA: TGCAGCGTTGTATTGGGTGGCAGGGGAGAACAGCCCCAGCATTTT; CDR3 protein: CSVVLGGRGEQPQHF; D gene: .; clone size: .; J gene: TRBJ1-5; V gene: TRBV29-1